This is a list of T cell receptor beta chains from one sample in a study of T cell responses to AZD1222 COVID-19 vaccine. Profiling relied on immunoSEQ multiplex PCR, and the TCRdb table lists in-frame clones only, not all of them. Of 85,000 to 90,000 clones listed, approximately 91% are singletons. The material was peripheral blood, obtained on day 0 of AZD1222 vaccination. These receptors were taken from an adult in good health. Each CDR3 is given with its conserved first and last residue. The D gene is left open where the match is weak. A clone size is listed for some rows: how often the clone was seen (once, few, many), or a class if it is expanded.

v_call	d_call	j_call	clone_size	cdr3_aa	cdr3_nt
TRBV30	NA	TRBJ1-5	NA	CAWGRSFNQPQHF	TGTGCCTGGGGCCGCTCCTTCAATCAGCCCCAGCATTTT
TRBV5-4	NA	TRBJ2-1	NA	CASTTPLGEQFF	TGTGCCAGCACCACCCCTTTGGGGGAGCAGTTCTTC
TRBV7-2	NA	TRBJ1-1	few	CASSLVPGLGTEAFF	TGTGCCAGCAGCTTAGTACCGGGGTTGGGCACTGAAGCTTTCTTT
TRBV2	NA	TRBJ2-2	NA	CASNFANTGELFF	TGTGCCAGCAACTTCGCGAACACCGGGGAGCTGTTTTTT
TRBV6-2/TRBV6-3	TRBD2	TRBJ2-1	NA	CASSYRGDEQFF	TGTGCCAGCAGTTATCGGGGGGATGAGCAGTTCTTC
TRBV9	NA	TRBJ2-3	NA	CASSPDTHGTDTQYF	TGTGCCAGCAGCCCGGACACTCATGGGACAGATACGCAGTATTTT
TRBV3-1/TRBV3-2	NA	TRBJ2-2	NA	CASSQDRVNTGELFF	TGTGCCAGCAGCCAAGACAGGGTGAACACCGGGGAGCTGTTTTTT
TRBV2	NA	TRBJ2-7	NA	CASTLQGYEQYF	TGTGCCAGCACCCTACAGGGTTACGAGCAGTACTTC
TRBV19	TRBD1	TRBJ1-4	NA	CASSIYRGRSTSRARGEKLFF	TGTGCCAGTAGTATATACAGGGGGCGGAGTACTTCCAGAGCCAGGGGTGAAAAACTGTTTTTT
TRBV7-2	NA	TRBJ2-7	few	CASSLPGPYEQYF	TGTGCCAGCAGCTTACCGGGCCCCTACGAGCAGTACTTC
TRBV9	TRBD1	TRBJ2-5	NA	CASSGQGSGETQYF	TGTGCCAGCAGCGGACAGGGGTCGGGGGAGACCCAGTACTTC
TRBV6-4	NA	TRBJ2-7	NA	CASRDTNRGYEQYF	TGTGCCAGCAGGGATACGAATAGGGGCTACGAGCAGTACTTC
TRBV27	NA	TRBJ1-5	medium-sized	CASSPNSSNQPQHF	TGTGCCAGCAGCCCTAACAGCTCCAATCAGCCCCAGCATTTT
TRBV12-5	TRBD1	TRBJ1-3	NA	CASSRGPGNTIYF	TGTGCTAGCTCCAGGGGGCCTGGAAACACCATATATTTT
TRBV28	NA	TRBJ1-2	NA	CASSPARTAHGYTF	TGTGCCAGCAGTCCCGCCCGGACAGCCCATGGCTACACCTTC
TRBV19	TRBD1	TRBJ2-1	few	CASRMDRSSYNEQFF	TGTGCCAGTAGGATGGACAGGAGTTCCTACAATGAGCAGTTCTTC
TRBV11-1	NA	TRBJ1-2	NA	CASSPGRSNYGYTF	TGTGCCAGCAGCCCCGGACGGTCTAACTATGGCTACACCTTC
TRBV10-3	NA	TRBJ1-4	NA	CAISETPTRGYEKLFF	TGTGCCATCAGTGAGACCCCGACCAGAGGGTATGAAAAACTGTTTTTT
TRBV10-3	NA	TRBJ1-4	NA	CAIRDPQGGEKLFF	TGTGCCATCAGGGATCCCCAGGGAGGCGAAAAACTGTTTTTT
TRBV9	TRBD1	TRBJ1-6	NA	CASKGTANSPLHF	TGTGCCAGCAAAGGGACAGCCAATTCACCCCTCCACTTT
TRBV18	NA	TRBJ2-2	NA	CASSPSETTNTGELFF	TGTGCCAGCTCACCCTCCGAGACCACGAACACCGGGGAGCTGTTTTTT
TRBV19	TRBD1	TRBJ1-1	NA	CASSTGQAPNTEAFF	TGTGCCAGTAGTACCGGACAGGCACCGAACACTGAAGCTTTCTTT
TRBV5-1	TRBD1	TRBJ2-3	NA	CASSTGQAIFTDTQYF	TGCGCCAGCAGCACGGGACAGGCGATCTTCACAGATACGCAGTATTTT
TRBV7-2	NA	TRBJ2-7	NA	CASSLDAGSYEQYF	TGTGCCAGCAGCTTAGATGCGGGTTCTTACGAGCAGTACTTC
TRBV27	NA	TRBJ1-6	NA	CASSFRHLNSPLHF	TGTGCCAGCAGTTTTAGACACCTTAATTCACCCCTCCACTTT
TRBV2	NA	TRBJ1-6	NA	CASSESGYYNSPLHF	TGTGCCAGCAGTGAATCCGGCTATTATAATTCACCCCTCCACTTT
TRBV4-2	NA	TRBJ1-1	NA	CASSPLRNTEAFF	TGTGCCAGCAGCCCACTCCGGAACACTGAAGCTTTCTTT
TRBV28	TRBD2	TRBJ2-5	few	CASSNLLAGVGETQYF	TGTGCCAGCAGCAACCTTCTAGCGGGTGTGGGGGAGACCCAGTACTTC
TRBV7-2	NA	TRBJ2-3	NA	CASSLDIYTDTQYF	TGTGCCAGCAGCTTAGACATTTACACAGATACGCAGTATTTT
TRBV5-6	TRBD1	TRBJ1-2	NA	CASSPVGQGPYGYTF	TGTGCCAGCAGCCCCGTGGGACAGGGCCCCTATGGCTACACCTTC
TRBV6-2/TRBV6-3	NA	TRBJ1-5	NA	CASSNSGGLRQPQHF	TGTGCCAGCAGCAACTCGGGGGGGTTAAGGCAGCCCCAGCATTTT